This note documents a single T cell receptor beta chain sequence. The CDR3 end is not reached by the read, which stops 3 residues before it; the germline J gene fills it in. The sample is drawn from a study of T cells in women clearing cervical HPV infection. Study details: Control women cleared a single incident HPV16 infection within 12 months.

immunoSEQ multiplex PCR used an average of roughly 1,300 ng genomic DNA. Here immunoSEQ multiplex PCR was the method, and the copy in TCRdb shows in-frame clones only, minus some. The sample totals roughly 45,000 clones. The V gene end was trimmed by 0 bases and the J gene end by 7 bases; junction bases not matched to a gene: 6. Germline CDR1 MGHRA, CDR2 YSYEKL. This CDR3 contains 15 residues. The clonotype was recovered from a woman aged 18 to 75 with a cervical HPV16 infection that either progressed to CIN3+ or cleared (not recorded which). The chain links TRBV4-1 to TRBJ1-2, with 9 bases that match TRBD1. Sequencing input: blood buffy coat. The CDR3 protein is CASSQDGTGFTGYTF. The sequenced part of the CDR3 DNA is TGCGCCAGCAGCCAAGATGGGACAGGGTTCACTGGC.